This T cell receptor (beta chain) was sequenced during a study of brain T cells in children with intractable seizures. Generated by immunoSEQ multiplex PCR, the TCRdb table keeps only in-frame clones and is missing some. The table includes some 80,000 clones, around nine tenths detected once. Only cases whose brain tissue showed the highest T cell transcript signatures were sequenced. CDR3 length: 13 residues. Trimming shortened V by 2 bases and J by 1 base, and 6 bases separated the two germline ends. Germline CDR1 is SGHNT and CDR2 is YYREEE (reference sequence). The specimen comprised peripheral blood, sampled at surgery. The chain uses TRBV5-4 and TRBJ1-1; unclear D gene. The source is a girl aged 2 to 9 with Rasmussen encephalitis and intractable seizures. The CDR3 sequence: CASSFWENTEAFF. In DNA form, the CDR3 reads TGTGCCAGCAGCTTCTGGGAGAACACTGAAGCTTTCTTT.